This T cell receptor (beta chain) emerged from a study of CD8+ T cells in alopecia areata. About the research overall: Patients in the treated group were given tofacitinib by mouth, 5 to 10 mg twice a day. Findings of the study overall: Scalp clonality decreased significantly with tofacitinib, and so did expanded CD8+ clones among the top 100.

V dropped 6 bases and J dropped 7; count of bases not matched to a gene: 7. CDR1 is SQVTM, CDR2 ANQGSEA, per germline. This CDR3 has 12 residues. TCR sequencing used cDNA made by reverse transcription of extracted RNA. The table came from immunoSEQ multiplex PCR; TCRdb's copy has only in-frame clones and leaves some out. The profile shows some 200,000 clones, about 60% of them singletons. Stated treatment: oral pan-JAK inhibitor, 5-10 mg twice daily. Both peripheral blood and punch biopsies of lesional scalp skin were obtained from patients who had alopecia areata. This clone was found a few times. The antigen remains undetermined.

The sequence came from a human donor with alopecia areata. The sample here was CD8+ T cells sorted from blood, taken at week 24, from a patient treated with tofacitinib. The chain is built from TRBV29-1 and TRBJ1-1, with 8 positions matching TRBD1. The CDR3 loop reads CSVIRGLGEAFF. The CDR3 nucleotides read TGCAGCGTAATCAGGGGGCTCGGTGAAGCTTTCTTT.